The T cell receptor (beta chain) described here comes from a study of cytomegalovirus exposure and HLA in healthy donors. Findings of the study overall: A reported reduction in N-insertions relative to the approximately 600-donor mean was seen in an Asian-associated ancestry cluster in a later analysis. Clonal expansion, a later analysis showed, was greater in HLA-associated TCR beta chains than in equally common others. In vitro assays verified that a few CMV-associated chains recognized CMV antigens specifically. Being productive about 87% or about 30% of the time was typical of most TCR beta V segments in an earlier analysis.

This CDR3 is built from 15 residues. Germline CDR1 ENHRY, CDR2 SYGVKD. V shed 6 bases and J 7 bases; nucleotides not matched to a gene: 8. This PCR relied on a set of 60 Vbeta primers and 13 Jbeta primers. Assay used: immunoSEQ multiplex PCR; TCRdb lists only in-frame clones, some missing. The sample yields approximately 160,000 clones, approximately 82% seen once. This clone appeared a few times. What it binds is unknown. This receptor was taken from a male donor in good health and CMV-seronegative. Sequenced material: PBMCs. V is TRBV10-3 and J is TRBJ1-6; TRBD1 matches at 8 bases. The CDR3, as DNA: TGTGCCATCAGATCCGGACAGGGATGGAATTCACCCCTCCACTTT. This codes for CAIRSGQGWNSPLHF.